One and the same sample provided the 23 T cell receptor beta chains below, sequenced in a study of cytomegalovirus exposure and HLA in healthy donors. Amplification used 60 Vbeta primers and 13 Jbeta primers. Only in-frame clones appear in the TCRdb table, and some are missing; sequencing was by immunoSEQ multiplex PCR. The repertoire holds around 140,000 clones, with 82% as singletons. Sequenced sample: PBMCs. The receptors here all came from a woman in her 50s in good health and CMV-seropositive.

V is TRBV7-9 and J is TRBJ1-2, with D hard to call. Per germline, CDR1 SEHNR and CDR2 FQNEAQ (reference sequence). The CDR3 is 15 residues long. V was trimmed by 4 bases and J by 1 base, leaving 13 bases between them. DNA of the CDR3: TGTGCCAGCAGCTCCCGCAAACATAATAACTATGGCTACACCTTC. It yields the protein CASSSRKHNNYGYTF. The full variable domain, completed using reference TRBV7-9 and TRBJ1-2, is DTGVSQNPRHKITKRGQNVTFRCDPISEHNRLYWYRQTLGQGPEFLTYFQNEAQLEKSRLLSDRFSAERPKGSFSTLEIQRTEQGDSAMYLCASSSRKHNNYGYTFGSGTRLTVV.

The chain employs TRBV15 and TRBJ1-4; tentative D call: TRBD1 (5 bases). Trimming left V 1 base short and J 6 bases short, with 12 bases between. The CDR3 spans 15 residues. The germline CDR1 and CDR2 sequences are LNHNV and YYDKDF (reference sequence). The CDR3 is CATSRVGGDYEKLFF. The CDR3 coding sequence is TGTGCCACCAGCAGAGTTGGAGGGGACTATGAAAAACTGTTTTTT.

This clone was seen just once. The V and J genes are TRBV10-1 and TRBJ2-5; 10 bases line up with TRBD2. The CDR3 runs 15 residues. Germline V gene sequence: CDR1 WNHNN, CDR2 SYGVQD (reference sequence). J was trimmed by 5 bases and V by 2 bases; bases with no gene match: 5. CDR3 bases: TGCGCCAGCAGTGAGGTAGCGGGAGGACGCGAGACCCAGTACTTC. Its protein is CASSEVAGGRETQYF.

This chain uses TRBV4-3 with TRBJ2-1, with D perhaps matching TRBD2 (5 bases). V dropped 1 base and J dropped 7 bases, with 11 bases sitting between them. Germline V gene data show CDR1 as LGHNA and CDR2 as YSLEER. The CDR3 is 14 amino acids. The chain's CDR3 is CASSQGRGWNEQFF. The CDR3 bases are TGCGCCAGCAGCCAAGGACGAGGGTGGAATGAGCAGTTCTTC.

The chain carries TRBV28 and TRBJ1-2; 8 nucleotides match TRBD1. The V gene end was trimmed by 10 bases and the J gene end by 8 bases; junction bases not matched to a gene: 27. Germline values: CDR1 MDHEN, CDR2 SYDVKM. This CDR3 has 18 amino acids. As DNA, the CDR3 is TGTGCCACCTCCCCGCCCCCCCAGGGACAGGCCTATCGATGGGGCTACACCTTC. Protein: CATSPPPQGQAYRWGYTF.

This chain links TRBV2 with TRBJ2-7, with D possibly being TRBD1 (5 bases). CDR1 and CDR2 from the germline V gene are SNHLY and FYNNEI. The V end lost 6 bases, the J end lost 4 bases, and 10 bases lay between the germline ends. The CDR3 consists of 12 residues. The CDR3 reads CASRTDPYEQYF. The CDR3 DNA reads TGTGCCAGCAGGACAGACCCTTACGAGCAGTACTTC.

The chain couples TRBV7-9 to TRBJ2-3, with TRBD2 matching 9 bases. This CDR3 region has 13 residues. The ends lost 8 bases at V and 6 bases at J; junction bases unmatched: 6. Germline assignment: CDR1 SEHNR and CDR2 FQNEAQ (reference sequence). The CDR3 region is CASGELAGDTQYF. The CDR3 DNA is TGTGCCAGCGGGGAACTAGCGGGTGATACGCAGTATTTT.

As concerns this clone: The sample has other DNA sequences that encode this CDR3 too. The V and J genes are TRBV15 and TRBJ2-3; perhaps TRBD1 as D (5 bases). Germline V gene lookup returns CDR1 LNHNV and CDR2 YYDKDF (reference sequence). V lost 5 bases, J lost 2 bases, and 14 bases lay in between. CDR3 length: 15 amino acids. The CDR3 coding sequence is TGTGCCACCAGCCGACGGCAGGGCCTCACAGATACGCAGTATTTT. This encodes CATSRRQGLTDTQYF.

This rearrangement joins TRBV6-4 to TRBJ2-1, with 12 bases matching TRBD2. The CDR3 covers 16 residues. With V trimmed by 0 bases and J by 6 bases, 3 bases remained unmatched. CDR1 is MRHNA, CDR2 SNTAGT, per germline. The CDR3 protein is CASSDSRLAGVNEQFF. Here the CDR3 DNA reads TGTGCCAGCAGTGACTCGAGACTAGCGGGAGTCAATGAGCAGTTCTTC.

The V and J genes are TRBV6-5 and TRBJ2-1; perhaps TRBD1 as D (6 bases). The germline V gene encodes CDR1 MNHEY and CDR2 SVGAGI. Trimming pared 4 bases from V and 0 bases from J, leaving 10 bases between. The CDR3 is 15 residues long. The chain's CDR3 is CASSWAGDSYNEQFF. The CDR3 DNA reads TGTGCCAGCAGTTGGGCAGGGGACTCCTACAATGAGCAGTTCTTC.

The V call is TRBV7-2, the J call TRBJ2-1; no clear D. V was trimmed by 2 bases and J by 2 bases, leaving 13 bases between them. The CDR3 loop spans 16 amino acids. Germline lookup yields CDR1 SGHTA and CDR2 FQGNSA. The CDR3 is CASSLYFSVAYNEQFF. For the CDR3, the DNA is TGTGCCAGCAGCTTATACTTTTCGGTGGCCTACAATGAGCAGTTCTTC. The entire variable domain, with the rest obtained from reference TRBV7-2 and TRBJ2-1, is as follows: GAGVSQSPSNKVTEKGKDVELRCDPISGHTALYWYRQSLGQGLEFLIYFQGNSAPDKSGLPSDRFSAERTGGSVSTLTIQRTQQEDSAVYLCASSLYFSVAYNEQFFGPGTRLTVL.

The chain recombines TRBV6-5 with TRBJ1-2, with D maybe TRBD1 (6 bases). Germline V gene lookup returns CDR1 MNHEY and CDR2 SVGAGI. The CDR3 is 15 amino acids. V lost 0 bases to trimming and J lost 5 bases, with 13 bases between them. This chain's CDR3 is CASSYSAGVTYGYTF. CDR3 sequence (DNA): TGTGCCAGCAGTTACTCAGCAGGGGTAACATATGGCTACACCTTC.

This clone has a single count. This rearrangement joins TRBV30 to TRBJ1-5; 10 bases are a match to TRBD1. With V trimmed by 2 bases and J by 2 bases, 6 bases remained unmatched. CDR1 and CDR2 (germline): GTSNPN, SVGIG (reference sequence). This CDR3 has 16 residues. CDR3 nucleotides: TGTGCCTGGAGTCCCGACAGGGGGCCTGGCAATCAGCCCCAGCATTTT. Translation: CAWSPDRGPGNQPQHF.

CDR3 protein: CASSYSTVKDEQFF. For the CDR3, the DNA is TGTGCCAGCAGTTACTCGACAGTTAAGGATGAGCAGTTCTTC. The chain combines TRBV6-6 with TRBJ2-1, with D possibly matching TRBD1 (5 bases). V lost 0 bases and J 8 bases, leaving 11 bases between the germline ends. CDR1 is MNHNY and CDR2 is SVGAGI in the germline V gene (reference sequence). The CDR3 consists of 14 residues.

The chain couples TRBV7-9 to TRBJ1-2; TRBD1 matches at 9 bases. V lost 3 bases, J lost 4 bases, and 6 bases stayed unmatched. This CDR3 has 15 residues. Germline V gene lookup returns CDR1 SEHNR and CDR2 FQNEAQ (reference sequence). CDR3 amino acids: CASSLPLTGGYGYTF. For the CDR3, the DNA is TGTGCCAGCAGCTTGCCCTTGACAGGGGGCTATGGCTACACCTTC.

The chain carries TRBV7-8 and TRBJ2-7; TRBD2 matches at 8 bases. V lost 3 bases and J lost 2; bases outside the gene matches: 6. CDR3 size: 15 residues. Per the germline V gene, CDR1 is SGHVS and CDR2 is FQNEAQ. CDR3 nucleotides: TGTGCCAGCAGCTTCATGAGCGGGGGTCCCTACGAGCAGTACTTC. Its translation: CASSFMSGGPYEQYF.

This clone appeared a few times. The CDR3 nucleotides are TGTGCCAGCAGATCGGGACAGGGCAACTATGGCTACACCTTC. This sequence encodes CASRSGQGNYGYTF. The V gene is TRBV2, the J gene TRBJ1-2, with 9 bases lining up with TRBD1. V was pared by 6 bases and J by 2 bases, with 4 bases of the junction left unmatched. The CDR3 extends over 14 amino acids. Germline V gene data show CDR1 as SNHLY and CDR2 as FYNNEI.

This clone was recorded a few times. The genes are TRBV5-1 and TRBJ2-5; maybe TRBD2 (5 bases). The CDR3 has 17 amino acids. V was clipped by 0 bases and J by 3 bases, with 18 bases between them. Germline V lookup: CDR1 SGHRS, CDR2 YFSETQ. The CDR3 nucleotides read TGCGCCAGCAGCTTGGCCCCCTCGGGGTGGACTGAAGAGACCCAGTACTTC. Translating it yields CASSLAPSGWTEETQYF.

The CDR3 DNA follows: TGTGCCAGCAGCGCTGACAGGGGGCATGGCTACACCTTC. Residues: CASSADRGHGYTF. The chain couples TRBV5-4 to TRBJ1-2; TRBD1 matches at 10 bases. CDR1 and CDR2 (germline): SGHNT, YYREEE (reference sequence). Losses at the gene ends were 4 bases for V and 6 bases for J; bases not matched to a gene: 3. CDR3 length: 13 amino acids.

This chain connects TRBV15 to TRBJ2-1, with 9 bases that match TRBD2. The ends lost 0 bases at V and 9 bases at J; junction bases unmatched: 12. Germline V lookup: CDR1 LNHNV, CDR2 YYDKDF (reference sequence). The CDR3 extends over 17 amino acids. CDR3 DNA: TGTGCCACCAGCAGAGATCATAGCGGGAGCGGGGCGCCTGAGCAGTTCTTC. Protein product: CATSRDHSGSGAPEQFF.

This rearrangement joins TRBV28 to TRBJ2-3; 15 nucleotides match TRBD2. The CDR3 extends over 15 amino acids. CDR1 and CDR2 (germline): MDHEN, SYDVKM. V lost 4 bases and J lost 7; bases outside the gene matches: 3. CDR3 DNA: TGTGCCAGCAGTTCCGGACTAGCGGGAGGGTATACGCAGTATTTT. Encoded protein: CASSSGLAGGYTQYF.

Only one count was recorded for this clone. The rearrangement joins TRBV28 to TRBJ1-4, with D possibly matching TRBD1 (5 bases). V was shortened by 2 bases and J by 6 bases, with 10 bases between the two germline ends. CDR1 is MDHEN, CDR2 SYDVKM, per germline. This CDR3 comprises 14 residues. The CDR3 sequence is CASSLGRVDEKLFF. The CDR3 DNA follows: TGTGCCAGCAGTTTAGGCAGGGTGGATGAAAAACTGTTTTTT. Combining the CDR3 with reference TRBV28 and TRBJ1-4 gives the whole variable domain DVKVTQSSRYLVKRTGEKVFLECVQDMDHENMFWYRQDPGLGLRLIYFSYDVKMKEKGDIPEGYSVSREKKERFSLILESASTNQTSMYLCASSLGRVDEKLFFGSGTQLSVL.

The CDR3 region has the DNA TGTGCCAGCAGCTTTGGGGGAGGTGGGACGAACACTGAAGCTTTCTTT. This codes for CASSFGGGGTNTEAFF. The chain carries TRBV5-4 and TRBJ1-1; D may be TRBD1 (5 bases). This CDR3 has 16 residues. Germline assignment: CDR1 SGHNT and CDR2 YYREEE (reference sequence). With 2 bases removed from V and 1 base from J, the gap between germline ends came to 15 bases.